This TCR beta chain was retrieved from a study of blood T cells in healthy people across ages. Across the study: Through template switching, about one barcoded beta molecule was captured per two T cells, as measured in model experiments.

Sample-barcoded 5' priming and a J-beta primer mix drove a second PCR of about 7 to 12 cycles. Via MiXCR, TCRdb re-called the 5' RACE reads, giving one row per CDR3 protein. The table records hundreds of thousands of distinct CDR3 sequences, roughly 48% of them present only once. The sequencing input was blood. The receptor's source is a man aged 25 to 45 in good health.

This CDR3 is CASSQEWAGSYGYTF. The CDR3 DNA reads as TGCGCCAGCAGCCAAGAATGGGCCGGATCCTATGGCTACACCTTC. The V gene is TRBV4-3, the J gene TRBJ1-2; D unclear. Germline CDR1 is LGHNA and CDR2 is YSLEER. Trimming left V 0 bases short and J 4 bases short, with 12 bases between. The CDR3 totals 15 residues.